Here is one T cell receptor beta chain with its context. Its antigen is as yet unknown. PCR amplification relied on 60 Vbeta primers (plus 13 Jbeta primers). Clones were read by immunoSEQ multiplex PCR, and TCRdb kept only the in-frame ones, dropping some. The table shows 150,000 to 200,000 clones, with about 62% occurring only once. The entry originates in a study of cytomegalovirus exposure and HLA in healthy donors. Study-level points and caveats: HLA alleles showed associations with 15,000 to 20,000 TCR beta sequences in a later analysis, at a 0.05 false discovery rate. An Asian-associated ancestry cluster reportedly showed fewer N-insertions than the roughly 670-donor mean in a later analysis.

Looked up from germline, CDR1 is SGHNT and CDR2 is YENEEA. The J segment lost 2 bases and the V segment lost 5 bases, leaving 4 bases of the junction unmatched. This CDR3 region has 16 residues. This clonotype was sampled from a man aged 40-49 years in good health and CMV-seronegative. Sequences were obtained from PBMCs. The chain employs TRBV11-3 and TRBJ2-7; TRBD2 aligns across 15 bases. Here the CDR3 reads CASSPGTSGGTYEQYF. CDR3 sequence (DNA): TGTGCCAGCAGCCCCGGGACTAGCGGGGGGACCTACGAGCAGTACTTC.